This T cell receptor (beta chain) is drawn from a study of blood T cell repertoires in COVID-19. Study context: Samples taken during acute and convalescent COVID-19 were collected in the United States, Italy and Spain. PBMCs, B-cell-depleted T cells, or T cells provided the cDNA or gDNA that made up the material.

As originally analysed: Amplification of reference gene primers was used by the study to estimate nucleated cell counts. The data were produced by immunoSEQ multiplex PCR, yet TCRdb's version contains in-frame clones alone and is incomplete. V and J calls and clone size are those listed in that table; D and trimming were worked out from the DNA. This table has 130,000 or so clones, roughly 80% appearing once. Specimen: peripheral blood. The TCR was taken from a human donor in a cohort sampled during active COVID-19.

DNA of the CDR3: TGTGCCAGCAGTTACCGGGACTCAGCCACTGAAGCTTTCTTT. Translation gives CASSYRDSATEAFF. The chain has TRBV6-2 or TRBV6-3 and TRBJ1-1, with D possibly TRBD1 on 5 matching bases. Trimming pared 2 bases from V and 4 bases from J, leaving 11 bases between. The CDR3 has 14 residues. CDR1 is MNHEY and CDR2 is SVGEGT in the germline V gene.